The T cell receptor beta chain under discussion was sequenced for a study of T-cell memory formation after mild COVID-19 (dated by TCRdb to 2020 to 2023). About the study as a whole: Most TCR sequence clusters were specific to one of the two donors. In a couple of donors, T-cell clones that expanded and contracted after mild COVID-19 were tracked by sequencing TCRalpha and TCRbeta repertoires over time. The cohort comprised two young, previously healthy adult volunteers, one female and one male. Study-level results and caveats: Contracting CD4+ clones appeared mostly in the CM and EM memory subsets, whereas CD8+ clones were enriched in EMRA. Whether the second-wave clones peaking on day 37 were SARS-CoV-2 specific was not confirmed. Some responding clones were detected in pre-infection memory, which suggested that pre-existing cross-reactive memory T cells had joined the SARS-CoV-2 response. Clones contracting from day 15 to 85 had balanced CD4/CD8 phenotypes, while a second wave expanding from day 15 to 37 was biased towards CD4+. The study covered only two mild cases, and larger cohorts including severe cases with pre-infection samples were considered necessary.

The reads were generated on an Illumina NovaSeq 6000. TCRalpha and TCRbeta cDNA libraries were constructed by 5'RACE with constant-segment primers, with sample barcodes and unique molecular identifiers being introduced. RNA was extracted from every sample with Trizol reagent. Library amplification was performed in two PCR steps, and a second sample barcode and Illumina TruSeq adapters were introduced in the second step. Libraries were sequenced on an Illumina NovaSeq with 2 x 150 bp paired-end reads. In the paper's pipeline: Reads were demultiplexed and collapsed into UMI-guided consensus sequences with migec v1.2.7. Using mixcr v2.1.11, UMI consensuses were aligned to TRA and TRB V and J templates and then assembled into clonotypes. A clonotype was counted as expanded or contracted only when both edgeR and NoisET called the clonotype significant, with the noise models trained on biological replicates. For edgeR calls, a false discovery rate-adjusted p below 0.01 and a log2 fold-change threshold of 1 were applied. As an exploratory analysis of dynamics, PCA with hierarchical clustering was applied to max-normalized trajectories of the 1000 most abundant clonotypes. Separately sequenced CD4+ and CD8+ repertoires were used to assign a CD4 or CD8 phenotype to each responding clone. The raw public data were reprocessed by TCRdb itself: fastp quality trimming at Q25, MiXCR clonotype calling, in-frame beta chains only. Entries are consolidated by CDR3 protein sequence, retaining the most common genes and DNA. It is TCRdb's table, rather than the study itself, that gives the V and J calls and clone size. The sample records roughly 610,000 distinct CDR3 sequences, around 16% of which are singletons. The ten largest account for approximately 8.1% of the sample.

Ficoll-Paque density gradient centrifugation was the method used to isolate PBMCs. This clonotype was counted ten times or more. Its antigen is unknown. Base qualities were left out, and no much larger clone turns up one base away. This receptor was taken from an adult woman who had mild COVID-19 (a few samples of this study predate the infection). The sample titles of this study are shuffled in the database, so cell type and time point are left out; the donor was told from shared clones. The specimen sequenced was PBMCs or a T cell subset sorted from them (not recorded which).

The CDR3 here reads CSARDRLAPTDTQYF. The bases are TGCAGTGCTAGAGATCGGCTAGCCCCCACAGATACGCAGTATTTT. The V gene is TRBV20-1 and the J gene is TRBJ2-3, and TRBD2 may be the D gene, going by 5 matching bases. Counted from cysteine to phenylalanine, this CDR3 has 15 amino acids. This entry keeps only the CDR3 DNA: 45 bases, framed from base 1. Trimming at the junction amounts to 0 bases on V and 2 bases on J, and the germline ends lie 12 bases apart. Reading the germline V gene (reference sequence) gives CDR1 DFQATT and CDR2 SNEGSKA.